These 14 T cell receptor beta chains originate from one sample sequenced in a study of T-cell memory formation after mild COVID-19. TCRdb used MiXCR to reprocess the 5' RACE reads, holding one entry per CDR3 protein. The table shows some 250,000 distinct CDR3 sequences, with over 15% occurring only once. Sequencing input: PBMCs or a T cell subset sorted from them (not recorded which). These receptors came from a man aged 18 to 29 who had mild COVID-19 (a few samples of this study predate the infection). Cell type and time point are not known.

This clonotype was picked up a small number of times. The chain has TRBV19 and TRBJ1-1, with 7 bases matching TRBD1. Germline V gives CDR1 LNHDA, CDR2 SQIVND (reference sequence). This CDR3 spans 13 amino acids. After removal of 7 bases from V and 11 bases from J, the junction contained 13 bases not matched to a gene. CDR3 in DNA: TGTGCCAGTACCTCGACAGGGAAGGCGTCCGCTTTCTTT. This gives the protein CASTSTGKASAFF.

CDR3 in amino acids: CASSVYRGPDTEAFF. DNA of the CDR3: TGTGCCAGCAGTGTGTACAGGGGGCCGGACACTGAAGCTTTCTTT. V gene TRBV25-1 combines with J gene TRBJ1-1; 9 bases are a match to TRBD1. The germline V gene has CDR1 MGHDK and CDR2 SYGVNS. The trim removed 4 bases at V and 3 bases at J, leaving 6 bases unmatched. The CDR3 covers 15 residues.

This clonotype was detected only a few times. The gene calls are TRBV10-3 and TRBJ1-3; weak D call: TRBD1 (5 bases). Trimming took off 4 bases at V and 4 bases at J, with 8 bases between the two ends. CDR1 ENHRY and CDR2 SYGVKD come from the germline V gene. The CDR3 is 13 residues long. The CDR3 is CAISAGLGNTIYF. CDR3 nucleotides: TGTGCCATCAGTGCAGGGCTAGGAAACACCATATATTTT.

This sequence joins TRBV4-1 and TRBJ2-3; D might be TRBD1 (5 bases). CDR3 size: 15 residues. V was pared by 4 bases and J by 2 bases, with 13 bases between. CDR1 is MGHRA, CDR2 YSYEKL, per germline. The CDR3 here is CASSLLGLHTDTQYF. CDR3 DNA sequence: TGCGCCAGCAGCCTTTTGGGGCTGCACACAGATACGCAGTATTTT.

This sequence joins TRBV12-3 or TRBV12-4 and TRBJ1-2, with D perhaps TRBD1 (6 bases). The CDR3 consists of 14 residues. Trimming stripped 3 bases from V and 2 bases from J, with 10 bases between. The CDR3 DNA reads TGTGCCAGCAGTTTTCAGGGGTGGAACTATGGCTACACCTTC. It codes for CASSFQGWNYGYTF.

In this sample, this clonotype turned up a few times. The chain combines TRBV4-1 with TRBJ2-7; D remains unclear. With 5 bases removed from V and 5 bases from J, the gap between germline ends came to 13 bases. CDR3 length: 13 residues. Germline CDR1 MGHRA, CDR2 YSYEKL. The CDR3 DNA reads TGCGCCAGCAGCAAAAGAGAGTACCACGAGCAGTACTTC. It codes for CASSKREYHEQYF.

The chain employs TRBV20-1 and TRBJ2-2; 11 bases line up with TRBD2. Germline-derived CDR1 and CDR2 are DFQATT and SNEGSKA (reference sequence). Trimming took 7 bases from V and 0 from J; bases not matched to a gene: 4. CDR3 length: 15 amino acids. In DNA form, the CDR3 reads TGCAGTGTGAAGACTAGCGGGGCGAACACCGGGGAGCTGTTTTTT. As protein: CSVKTSGANTGELFF.

For the CDR3, the DNA is TGTGCCAGCAGTCACAAGGGCTCTGGGGCCAACGTCCTGACTTTC. Its protein is CASSHKGSGANVLTF. This chain connects TRBV6-5 to TRBJ2-6, with no clear D. This CDR3 has 15 residues. Germline CDR1 is MNHEY and CDR2 is SVGAGI. Deletions cut 5 bases from V and 0 bases from J, with 8 bases between.

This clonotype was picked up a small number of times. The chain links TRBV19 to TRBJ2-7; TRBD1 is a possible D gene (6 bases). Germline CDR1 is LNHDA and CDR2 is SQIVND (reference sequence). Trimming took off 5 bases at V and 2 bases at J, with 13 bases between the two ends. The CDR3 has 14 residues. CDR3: CASSVGQGTYEQYF. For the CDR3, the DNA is TGTGCCAGTAGTGTCGGTCAGGGGACCTACGAGCAGTACTTC.

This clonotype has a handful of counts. The CDR3 loop reads CASSYWGGTELSSHPEQFF. The CDR3 region has the DNA TGTGCCAGCAGTTATTGGGGGGGGACAGAGCTATCCTCACATCCTGAGCAGTTCTTC. The chain links TRBV7-6 to TRBJ2-1, with D possibly called TRBD1 or TRBD2 (7 bases each). V was clipped by 6 bases and J by 9 bases, with 33 bases between them. The CDR3 consists of 19 residues. Germline V CDR1 and CDR2: SGHVS, FNYEAQ. Combining the CDR3 with reference TRBV7-6 and TRBJ2-1 gives the whole variable domain GAGVSQSPRYKVTKRGQDVALRCDPISGHVSLYWYRQALGQGPEFLTYFNYEAQQDKSGLPNDRFSAERPEGSISTLTIQRTEQRDSAMYRCASSYWGGTELSSHPEQFFGPGTRLTVL.

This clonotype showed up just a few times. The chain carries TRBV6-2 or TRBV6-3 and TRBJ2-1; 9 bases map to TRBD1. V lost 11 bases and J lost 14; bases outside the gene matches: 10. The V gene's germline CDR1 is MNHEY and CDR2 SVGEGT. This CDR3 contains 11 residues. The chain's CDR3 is CASRIRDREFF. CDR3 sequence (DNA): TGTGCCTCACGGATCCGGGACAGGGAGTTCTTC.

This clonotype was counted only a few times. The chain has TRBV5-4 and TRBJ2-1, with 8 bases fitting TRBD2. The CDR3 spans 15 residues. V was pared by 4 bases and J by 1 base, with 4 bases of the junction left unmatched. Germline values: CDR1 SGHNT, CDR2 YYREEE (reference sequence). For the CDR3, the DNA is TGTGCCAGCAGCCCTACTAGCGGATCCTACAATGAGCAGTTCTTC. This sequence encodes CASSPTSGSYNEQFF.

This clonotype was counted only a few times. Written as DNA, the CDR3 is TGCAGCGTCGCTGAAAATTCCTACGAGCAGTACTTC. This encodes CSVAENSYEQYF. The J gene is TRBJ2-7, the V gene TRBV29-1; D unresolved. V gave up 6 bases and J gave up 1 base, with 10 bases separating them. The CDR3 is 12 amino acids. Germline lookup yields CDR1 SQVTM and CDR2 ANQGSEA.

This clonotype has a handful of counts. In DNA, the CDR3 is TGTGCCAGCAGTTACCCCCCAAGCACCTCCTACGAGCAGTACTTC. This translates into CASSYPPSTSYEQYF. The chain uses TRBV6-2 or TRBV6-3 and TRBJ2-7; no clear D gene. CDR1 is MNHEY, CDR2 SVGEGT, per germline. This CDR3 has 15 amino acids. V gave up 2 bases and J gave up 0 bases, with 11 bases separating them.